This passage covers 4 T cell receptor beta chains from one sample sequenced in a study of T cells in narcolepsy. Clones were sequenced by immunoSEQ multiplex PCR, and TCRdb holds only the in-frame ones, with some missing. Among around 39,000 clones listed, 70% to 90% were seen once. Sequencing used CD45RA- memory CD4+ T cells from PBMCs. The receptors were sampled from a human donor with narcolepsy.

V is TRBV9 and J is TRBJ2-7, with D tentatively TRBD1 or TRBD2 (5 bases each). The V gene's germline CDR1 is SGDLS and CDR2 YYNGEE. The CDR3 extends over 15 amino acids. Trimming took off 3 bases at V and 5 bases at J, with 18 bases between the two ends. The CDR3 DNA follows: TGTGCCAGCAGCGGGACCATGAGGGGCCGGCACGAGCAGTACTTC. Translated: CASSGTMRGRHEQYF.

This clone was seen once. In DNA, the CDR3 is TGTGCCAGCAATATAGGGATGTCCTACAATGAGCAGTTCTTC. Translating it yields CASNIGMSYNEQFF. The chain couples TRBV2 to TRBJ2-1; D is undetermined. In germline, CDR1 is SNHLY, CDR2 FYNNEI. CDR3 length equals 14 residues. Trimming removed 7 bases from V and 1 base from J, with 11 bases in between.

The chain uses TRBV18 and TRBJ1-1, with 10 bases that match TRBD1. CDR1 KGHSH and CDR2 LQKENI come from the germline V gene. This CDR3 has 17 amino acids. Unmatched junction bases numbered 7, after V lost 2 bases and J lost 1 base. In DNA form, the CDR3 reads TGTGCCAGCTCACCAGGGACAGGGGTGGCGGGGAACACTGAAGCTTTCTTT. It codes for CASSPGTGVAGNTEAFF. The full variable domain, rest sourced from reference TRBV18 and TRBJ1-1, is NAGVMQNPRHLVRRRGQEARLRCSPMKGHSHVYWYRQLPEEGLKFMVYLQKENIIDESGMPKERFSAEFPKEGPSILRIQQVVRGDSAAYFCASSPGTGVAGNTEAFFGQGTRLTVV.

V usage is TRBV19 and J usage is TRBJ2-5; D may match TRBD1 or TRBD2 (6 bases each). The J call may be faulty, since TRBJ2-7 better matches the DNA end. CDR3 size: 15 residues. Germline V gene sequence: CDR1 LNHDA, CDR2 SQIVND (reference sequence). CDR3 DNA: TGTGCCAGTAACCGAGCCGGGGGCCAGACCTACGAGCAGTACTTC. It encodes CASNRAGGQTYEQYF.